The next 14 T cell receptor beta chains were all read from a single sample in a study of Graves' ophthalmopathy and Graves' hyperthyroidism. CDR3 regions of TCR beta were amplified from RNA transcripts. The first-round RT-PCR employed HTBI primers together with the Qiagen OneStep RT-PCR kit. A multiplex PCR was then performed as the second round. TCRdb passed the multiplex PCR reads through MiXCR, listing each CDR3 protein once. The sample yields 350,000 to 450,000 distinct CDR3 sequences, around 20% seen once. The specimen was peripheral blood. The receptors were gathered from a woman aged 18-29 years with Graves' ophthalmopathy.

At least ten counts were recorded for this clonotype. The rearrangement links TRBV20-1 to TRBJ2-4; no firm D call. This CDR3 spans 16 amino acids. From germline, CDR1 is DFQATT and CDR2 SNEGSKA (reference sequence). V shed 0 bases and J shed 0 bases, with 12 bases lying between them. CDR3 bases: TGCAGTGCTAGAGATGGGCAGCGTCGAGCCAAAAACATTCAGTACTTC. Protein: CSARDGQRRAKNIQYF.

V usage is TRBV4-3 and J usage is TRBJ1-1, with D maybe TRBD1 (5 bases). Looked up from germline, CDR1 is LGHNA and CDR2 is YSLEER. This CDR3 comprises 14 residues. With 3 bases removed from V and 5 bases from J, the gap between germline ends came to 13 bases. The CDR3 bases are TGCGCCAGCAGCCAGTCCAGGGTAGGGACTGAAGCTTTCTTT. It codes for CASSQSRVGTEAFF.

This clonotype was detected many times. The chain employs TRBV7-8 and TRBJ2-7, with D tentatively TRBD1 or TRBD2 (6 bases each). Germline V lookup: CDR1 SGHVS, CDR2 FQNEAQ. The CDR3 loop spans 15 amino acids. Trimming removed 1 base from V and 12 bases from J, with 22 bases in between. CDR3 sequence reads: CASSLEGGRGLGLYF. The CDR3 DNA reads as TGTGCCAGCAGCTTAGAAGGGGGGCGCGGATTAGGACTGTACTTC.

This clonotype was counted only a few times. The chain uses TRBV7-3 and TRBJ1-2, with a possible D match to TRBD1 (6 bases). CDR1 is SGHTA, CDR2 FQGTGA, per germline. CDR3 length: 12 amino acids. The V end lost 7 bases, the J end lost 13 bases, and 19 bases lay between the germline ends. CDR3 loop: CASTRDTGTLTF. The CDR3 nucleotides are TGTGCCAGCACCCGAGATACAGGGACGCTCACCTTC.

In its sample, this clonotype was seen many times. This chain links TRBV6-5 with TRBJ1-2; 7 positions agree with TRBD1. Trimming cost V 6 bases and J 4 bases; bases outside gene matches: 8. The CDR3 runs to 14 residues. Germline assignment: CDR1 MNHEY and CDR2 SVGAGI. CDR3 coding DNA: TGTGCCAGCAGCCTCTACAGGGGAAGCTATGGCTACACCTTC. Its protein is CASSLYRGSYGYTF.

The CDR3 DNA reads TGCAGTGCGAGGGGAAGGGGGACAGGCCTCTATGAAGCTTTCTTT. Translation gives CSARGRGTGLYEAFF. This rearrangement joins TRBV20-1 to TRBJ1-1; 8 bases match TRBD1. The CDR3 length is 15 residues. V gave up 6 bases and J gave up 7 bases; unmatched junction bases: 16. Germline V gives CDR1 DFQATT, CDR2 SNEGSKA (reference sequence).

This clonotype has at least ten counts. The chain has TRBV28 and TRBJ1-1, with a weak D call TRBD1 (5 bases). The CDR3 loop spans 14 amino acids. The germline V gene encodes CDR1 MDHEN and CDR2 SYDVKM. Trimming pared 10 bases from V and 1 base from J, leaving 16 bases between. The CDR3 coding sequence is TGTGCCATATGTCCGGGACGGCCGAACACTGAAGCTTTCTTT. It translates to CAICPGRPNTEAFF.

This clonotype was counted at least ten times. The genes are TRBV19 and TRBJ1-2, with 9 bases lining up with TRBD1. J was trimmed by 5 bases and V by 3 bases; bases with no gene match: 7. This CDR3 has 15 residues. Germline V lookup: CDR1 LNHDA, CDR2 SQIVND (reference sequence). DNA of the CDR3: TGTGCCAGTAGTATGGGGCGGACAGGGGAGTATGGCTACACCTTC. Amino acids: CASSMGRTGEYGYTF.

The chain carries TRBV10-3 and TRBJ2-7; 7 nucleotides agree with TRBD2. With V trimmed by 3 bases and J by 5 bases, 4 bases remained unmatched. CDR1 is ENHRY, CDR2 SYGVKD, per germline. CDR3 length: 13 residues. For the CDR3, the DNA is TGTGCCATCAGTGACGGACTAGGGGACGAGCAGTACTTC. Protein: CAISDGLGDEQYF.

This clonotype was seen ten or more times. The CDR3 spells CSAREAGGPAYEQYF. CDR3 in DNA: TGCAGTGCCCGGGAAGCGGGAGGGCCCGCCTACGAGCAGTACTTC. The V gene is TRBV20-1, the J gene TRBJ2-7; TRBD2 matches 10 bases. Germline lookup yields CDR1 DFQATT and CDR2 SNEGSKA (reference sequence). This CDR3 comprises 15 residues. V was pared by 6 bases and J by 2 bases, with 10 bases of the junction left unmatched.

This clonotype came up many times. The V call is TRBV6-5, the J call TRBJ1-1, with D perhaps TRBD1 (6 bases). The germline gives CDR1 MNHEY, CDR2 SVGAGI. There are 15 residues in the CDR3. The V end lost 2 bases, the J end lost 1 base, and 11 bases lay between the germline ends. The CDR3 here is CASSYQTGANTEAFF. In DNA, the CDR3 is TGTGCCAGCAGTTACCAGACAGGCGCGAACACTGAAGCTTTCTTT.

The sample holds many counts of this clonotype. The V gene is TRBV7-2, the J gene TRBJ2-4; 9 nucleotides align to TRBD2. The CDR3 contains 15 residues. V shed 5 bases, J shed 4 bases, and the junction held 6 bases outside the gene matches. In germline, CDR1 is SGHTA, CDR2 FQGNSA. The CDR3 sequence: CASSPREGPKNIQYF. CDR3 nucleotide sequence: TGTGCCAGCAGCCCGCGGGAGGGCCCTAAAAACATTCAGTACTTC.

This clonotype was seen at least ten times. The CDR3 sequence: CASFHKGKWTEAFF. Here the CDR3 DNA reads TGTGCCAGTTTTCACAAGGGGAAGTGGACTGAAGCTTTCTTT. The chain links TRBV6-1 to TRBJ1-1; D is perhaps TRBD1 (5 bases). V was clipped by 9 bases and J by 5 bases, with 19 bases between them. The germline V gene encodes CDR1 MNHNS and CDR2 SASEGT. The CDR3 loop spans 14 amino acids.

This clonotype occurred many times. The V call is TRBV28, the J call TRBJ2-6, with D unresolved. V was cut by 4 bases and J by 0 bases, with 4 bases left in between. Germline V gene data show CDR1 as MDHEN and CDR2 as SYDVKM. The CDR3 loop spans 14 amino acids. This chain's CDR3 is CASSWHSGANVLTF. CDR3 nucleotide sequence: TGTGCCAGCAGTTGGCACTCTGGGGCCAACGTCCTGACTTTC.